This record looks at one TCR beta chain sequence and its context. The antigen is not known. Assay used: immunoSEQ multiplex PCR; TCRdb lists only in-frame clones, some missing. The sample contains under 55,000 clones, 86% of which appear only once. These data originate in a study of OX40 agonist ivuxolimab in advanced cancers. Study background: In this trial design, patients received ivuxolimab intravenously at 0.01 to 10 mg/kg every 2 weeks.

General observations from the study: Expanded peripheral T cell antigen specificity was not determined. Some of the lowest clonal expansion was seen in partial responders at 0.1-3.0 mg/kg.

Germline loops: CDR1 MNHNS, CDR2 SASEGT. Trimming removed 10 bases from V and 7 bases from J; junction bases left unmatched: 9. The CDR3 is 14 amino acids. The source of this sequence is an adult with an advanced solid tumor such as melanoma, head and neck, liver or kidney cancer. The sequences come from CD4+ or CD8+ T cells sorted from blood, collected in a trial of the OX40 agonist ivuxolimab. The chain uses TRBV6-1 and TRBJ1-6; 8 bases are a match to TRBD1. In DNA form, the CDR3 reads TGTGCCACCTGGACAGGGCTTCCCAATTCACCCCTCCACTTT. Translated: CATWTGLPNSPLHF.